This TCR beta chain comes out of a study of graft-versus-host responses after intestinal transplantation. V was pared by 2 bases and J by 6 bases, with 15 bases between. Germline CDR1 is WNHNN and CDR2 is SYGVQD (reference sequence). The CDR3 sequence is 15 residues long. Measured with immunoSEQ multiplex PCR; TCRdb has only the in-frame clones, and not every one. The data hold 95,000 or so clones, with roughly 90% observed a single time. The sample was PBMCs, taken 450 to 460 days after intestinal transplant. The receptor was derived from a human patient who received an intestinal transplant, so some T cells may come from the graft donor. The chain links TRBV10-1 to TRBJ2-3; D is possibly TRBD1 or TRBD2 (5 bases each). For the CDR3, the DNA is TGCGCCAGCAGTGAGGGGGACCCCCTGAGGGATACGCAGTATTTT. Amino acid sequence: CASSEGDPLRDTQYF.